This note documents a single TCR beta chain sequence. The antigen remains unidentified. T cells were not sorted, and total RNA was isolated straight from whole blood. TCR libraries were prepared from roughly 3,700 ng total RNA each. Nested PCRs (about 17 and 10 cycles, two total) were applied to TCRalpha and TCRbeta cDNA. TCRdb reprocessed the 5' RACE reads and stores each CDR3 protein as one record, lacking DNA. The sample totals roughly 320,000 distinct CDR3 sequences. This CDR3 has 14 amino acids. Germline V CDR1 and CDR2: SGHTA, FQGNSA. The sample belongs to a study of monozygotic twins with inflammatory bowel disease. Study observations and caveats: Twins with IBD had fewer clonotypes in common with others than healthy twins, particularly during disease activity.

V and J are TRBV7-2 and TRBJ2-7; TCRdb indicates TRBD1, and absent DNA this call remains unverified. Sequencing was done on a sample of blood. This TCR derives from a human donor with ulcerative colitis or Crohn's disease, or a healthy co-twin of an affected twin (not recorded which). The CDR3 loop is CASSLAGARGEQYF.